This T cell receptor beta chain was found in a study of sequential checkpoint blockade in melanoma. For the study at large: Each arm's sequence ended with maintenance nivolumab.

The CDR3 length is 14 residues. The germline CDR1 and CDR2 sequences are LGHNA and YNFKEQ. This clone was observed a handful of times. A read error may produce the germline difference seen at one junction end. The treatment: randomized to nivolumab then ipilimumab (arm A) or the reverse (arm B). Some clones are missing from TCRdb's copy, which holds only in-frame ones; the method was immunoSEQ multiplex PCR. The table shows 15,000 to 20,000 clones, with less than 75% occurring only once. The source of this sequence is a human donor with melanoma. V usage is TRBV4-2 and J usage is TRBJ1-2, with D unresolved. The input for sequencing was CD8+ T cells sorted from blood (inferred from file names), taken from a patient given nivolumab and ipilimumab in sequence. The CDR3 region is CARSPFERRYGYTF. The CDR3 region has the DNA TGTGCCAGAAGCCCTTTCGAAAGGAGGTATGGCTACACCTTC.